This entry lists 14 T cell receptor beta chains sequenced from one sample in a study of T cell repertoires in cytomegalovirus infection. TCRdb re-called the reads with MiXCR, one entry per CDR3 protein. Altogether 140,000 to 150,000 distinct CDR3 sequences are present, roughly 32% being singletons, with the ten largest covering around 50%. The antigens of these receptors remain unknown. This specimen consisted of CD8+ T cells from cultured PBMCs, obtained from culture after CMV antigen stimulation. These receptor sequences come from a human donor in good health (CMV status not recorded). Some clones in this sample may be carry-over from other donors' samples.

The CDR3 nucleotides read TGTGCCAGCAGCTTGAGGATGGGAAAGACCCAGTACTTC. Translating it yields CASSLRMGKTQYF. V is TRBV11-2 and J is TRBJ2-5, with D uncertain. Between the trimmed V and J ends, which lost 3 bases and 6 bases, there was a span of 11 bases. The CDR3 spans 13 residues. Germline V lookup: CDR1 SGHAT, CDR2 FQNNGV.

The table lists this clonotype with a few counts. The chain couples TRBV10-3 to TRBJ1-2; D gene unclear. CDR1 and CDR2 from the germline V gene are ENHRY and SYGVKD. The length of the CDR3 is 13 residues. V was clipped by 6 bases and J by 8 bases, with 16 bases between them. CDR3 sequence (DNA): TGTGCCATCAGGGCCGTAGGAGGGCGCGGCTACACCTTC. Its protein is CAIRAVGGRGYTF.

A word on this clonotype: Germline is not matched at one junction end, which may reflect a read error. The chain employs TRBV7-6 and TRBJ2-2, with a tentative D call TRBD2 (5 bases). Per the germline V gene, CDR1 is SGHVS and CDR2 is FNYEAQ. The CDR3 loop spans 15 amino acids. CDR3 loop: CASSPRVMNTGVLFF. CDR3 nucleotides: TGTGCCAGCAGCCCTAGGGTCATGAACACCGGGGTGCTGTTTTTT.

This clonotype came up a few times. This chain links TRBV6-6 with TRBJ1-5; a possible D gene is TRBD1 (5 bases). V was cut by 6 bases and J by 0 bases, with 18 bases left in between. The CDR3 consists of 17 residues. Germline loops: CDR1 MNHNY, CDR2 SVGAGI (reference sequence). CDR3 region: CASSFPAGDYSNQPQHF. CDR3 DNA sequence: TGTGCCAGCAGCTTCCCGGCGGGGGACTATAGCAATCAGCCCCAGCATTTT.

As DNA, the CDR3 is TGTGCCACCAGTGATTTGAGCCCCCTTCGGCCTTACGGCTATGGCTACACCTTC. Translating it yields CATSDLSPLRPYGYGYTF. The genes are TRBV24-1 and TRBJ1-2; D is undetermined. The ends were cut back, 0 bases at V and 4 bases at J, with 20 bases in the middle. Germline CDR1 KGHDR, CDR2 SFDVKD. The CDR3 sequence is 18 residues long.

This clonotype was detected a few times. V gene TRBV28 combines with J gene TRBJ1-6, with 10 nucleotides matching TRBD1. This CDR3 has 12 residues. Germline CDR1 reads MDHEN; CDR2 reads SYDVKM. The V segment lost 8 bases and the J segment 9 bases; nucleotides outside the gene matches: 1. CDR3 in DNA: TGTGCCAGCTGGGACAGGGGTTCACCCCTCCACTTT. Its protein is CASWDRGSPLHF.

The V call is TRBV20-1, the J call TRBJ2-3, with TRBD2 matching over 10 bases. Per germline, CDR1 DFQATT and CDR2 SNEGSKA (reference sequence). The V segment lost 0 bases and the J segment 4 bases; nucleotides outside the gene matches: 7. There are 16 residues in the CDR3. CDR3 region: CSARDRVGLAADTQYF. Here the CDR3 DNA reads TGCAGTGCTAGAGATCGGGTAGGACTAGCGGCAGATACGCAGTATTTT.

This clonotype occurred a few times. This chain connects TRBV7-9 to TRBJ2-7, with unresolved D. Germline CDR1 reads SEHNR; CDR2 reads FQNEAQ (reference sequence). Trimming pared 4 bases from V and 0 bases from J, leaving 7 bases between. The CDR3 spans 13 residues. CDR3 loop: CASSSQISYEQYF. In nucleotides, the CDR3 is TGTGCCAGCAGCTCCCAAATCTCCTACGAGCAGTACTTC.

The CDR3 loop reads CASSYLDGSEAFF. The CDR3 coding sequence is TGTGCCAGCAGTTACCTCGACGGATCAGAAGCTTTCTTT. The chain has TRBV6-5 and TRBJ1-1; D ambiguous. Germline V lookup: CDR1 MNHEY, CDR2 SVGAGI. The V end was cut by 2 bases, the J end by 8 bases, with 12 bases between. This CDR3 region has 13 residues.

This clonotype was seen only a few times. This chain joins TRBV6-6 and TRBJ1-1; D not certain. Germline V gene lookup returns CDR1 MNHNY and CDR2 SVGAGI (reference sequence). The V and J ends lost 6 bases and 1 base respectively, with 9 bases between them. The CDR3 spans 13 residues. CDR3 loop: CASSSYRNTEAFF. The CDR3 nucleotides read TGTGCCAGCAGCTCATACAGGAACACTGAAGCTTTCTTT.

V and J are TRBV6-6 and TRBJ2-7; tentatively, D is TRBD2 (6 bases). V lost 5 bases and J lost 5, with 19 bases in between. There are 15 residues in the CDR3. Germline CDR1 MNHNY, CDR2 SVGAGI (reference sequence). The DNA of the CDR3 is TGTGCCAGCAGTGGGTGGACGGCGGGGCAAGACGAGCAGTACTTC. The encoded protein is CASSGWTAGQDEQYF.

This clonotype came up many times. The V and J genes are TRBV7-2 and TRBJ2-5; D tentatively reads TRBD1 or TRBD2 (5 bases each). V lost 5 bases and J 5 bases, leaving 12 bases between the germline ends. CDR3 length: 13 residues. CDR1 is SGHTA, CDR2 FQGNSA, per germline. CDR3 protein: CASSLGPRETQYF. The CDR3 DNA sequence: TGTGCCAGCAGCCTGGGACCGAGGGAGACCCAGTACTTC.

This clonotype was found a few times. The V and J genes are TRBV10-3 and TRBJ2-7; D remains unclear. This CDR3 region has 14 residues. Germline V gene sequence: CDR1 ENHRY, CDR2 SYGVKD. V was cut by 5 bases and J by 0 bases, with 11 bases left in between. The CDR3 sequence is CAISQTESSYEQYF. CDR3 DNA sequence: TGTGCCATCAGTCAGACTGAGAGCTCCTACGAGCAGTACTTC.

This chain links TRBV2 with TRBJ2-7; tentative D call: TRBD1 (5 bases). The CDR3 is 11 amino acids. V dropped 10 bases and J dropped 7 bases, with 14 bases sitting between them. The germline V gene has CDR1 SNHLY and CDR2 FYNNEI. The CDR3 reads CATQGRWEQYF. The DNA for the CDR3 is TGTGCCACCCAGGGTCGGTGGGAGCAGTACTTC.